One and the same sample provided the 12 T cell receptor beta chains below, sequenced in a study of cytotoxic CD8 clonotypes in ibrutinib-treated CLL. Assay: immunoSEQ multiplex PCR; the TCRdb copy retains only in-frame clones and omits some. The sample shows approximately 26,000 clones, roughly 85% of them seen only once. Specimen: PBMCs, collected after 24 months of ibrutinib treatment. The source of these receptors is a human donor with chronic lymphocytic leukemia.

This clone was recorded only once. CDR3 nucleotide sequence: TGTGCCAGCAGTAGACCAGGCCCTGCGGATTCACCCCTCCACTTT. Translating gives CASSRPGPADSPLHF. The V call is TRBV6-5, the J call TRBJ1-6; D is unclear. The CDR3 totals 15 residues. Germline lookup yields CDR1 MNHEY and CDR2 SVGAGI. V dropped 5 bases and J dropped 8 bases, with 16 bases sitting between them.

This sequence joins TRBV11-1 and TRBJ1-6, with TRBD1 as a possible D gene (5 bases). The V end was cut by 6 bases, the J end by 10 bases, with 13 bases between. From germline, CDR1 is SGHAT and CDR2 FQDESV (reference sequence). The CDR3 spans 13 residues. Here the CDR3 reads CASRRGISSPLHF. CDR3 DNA: TGTGCCAGCAGAAGGGGAATAAGCTCACCCCTCCACTTT.

The V and J genes are TRBV21-1 and TRBJ1-5; whether TRBD1, the table's D call, matches the DNA was not checked. TRBV21-1 is a pseudogene segment. The CDR3 contains 18 residues. CDR3 nucleotide sequence: TGTGCCAGCAGCAAAAGTGGCCGGGACAGGGGGCCAAATCAGCCCCAGCATTTT. Translated, it gives CASSKSGRDRGPNQPQHF.

CDR3 bases: TGTGCCAGCAGCCTGGGACAGTATCTCAACACCGGGGAGCTGTTTTTT. Amino acid sequence: CASSLGQYLNTGELFF. The chain uses TRBV5-8 and TRBJ2-2; 7 bases match TRBD1. There are 16 residues in the CDR3. Germline loops: CDR1 SGHTS, CDR2 YDEGEE. Trimming at V came to 4 bases and at J to 2 bases, leaving 8 bases not matched to a gene.

The J gene is TRBJ2-2, the V gene TRBV10-2; 8 bases are shared with TRBD2. The length of the CDR3 is 16 residues. Germline V CDR1 and CDR2: WSHSY, SAAADI. With V trimmed by 7 bases and J by 8 bases, 15 bases remained unmatched. The CDR3 sequence is CASIRSPGLGSGELFF. CDR3 coding DNA: TGCGCCAGCATACGATCACCGGGACTAGGTTCGGGGGAGCTGTTTTTT.

This chain links TRBV6-5 with TRBJ2-1; D is undetermined. This CDR3 contains 13 residues. The germline CDR1 and CDR2 sequences are MNHEY and SVGAGI. V lost 6 bases and J lost 7, with 13 bases in between. CDR3 loop: CASSKRSGNEQFF. CDR3 bases: TGTGCCAGCAGCAAGAGGTCAGGAAATGAGCAGTTCTTC.

This sequence joins TRBV7-9 and TRBJ2-7; tentative D call: TRBD2 (6 bases). V was trimmed by 1 base and J by 2 bases, leaving 18 bases between them. This CDR3 region has 17 residues. The germline CDR1 and CDR2 sequences are SEHNR and FQNEAQ (reference sequence). Here the CDR3 DNA reads TGTGCCAGCAGCTTAGGGGCGGGAAGGACGGCGGCCTACGAGCAGTACTTC. Its protein is CASSLGAGRTAAYEQYF.

The gene calls are TRBV29-1 and TRBJ1-1; D gene uncertain. Germline V gene sequence: CDR1 SQVTM, CDR2 ANQGSEA. The CDR3 covers 9 residues. Trimming took 4 bases from V and 10 from J, leaving 7 bases between them. CDR3 coding DNA: TGCAGCGTTGGTCAAAGAGCTTTCTTT. This sequence encodes CSVGQRAFF.

The gene calls are TRBV27 and TRBJ1-1; D unresolved. The V gene's germline CDR1 is MNHEY and CDR2 SMNVEV (reference sequence). The CDR3 covers 12 residues. V was pared by 4 bases and J by 4 bases, with 7 bases between. CDR3 in amino acids: CASSSEPTEAFF. The CDR3 bases are TGTGCCAGCAGTTCCGAGCCCACTGAAGCTTTCTTT.

The chain employs TRBV5-1 and TRBJ2-7; 8 nucleotides align to TRBD1. The germline gives CDR1 SGHRS, CDR2 YFSETQ. The CDR3 spans 15 residues. Unmatched junction bases numbered 8, after V lost 1 base and J lost 5 bases. The CDR3 nucleotides read TGCGCCAGCAGCTTGATTCTCAGGGGGCGGGACGAGCAGTACTTC. Protein: CASSLILRGRDEQYF.

V is TRBV21-1 and J is TRBJ2-7; the D call in the table, TRBD1, was not verified against the DNA. TRBV21-1 is classified as a pseudogene. The CDR3 is made up of 17 amino acids. In DNA, the CDR3 is TGTGCCAGCAGCACATACCGACAAAGGAAAAGCTCCTACGAGCAGTACTTC. It is translated as CASSTYRQRKSSYEQYF.

The chain employs TRBV7-9 and TRBJ2-5, with a tentative D call TRBD2 (5 bases). CDR1 SEHNR and CDR2 FQNEAQ come from the germline V gene (reference sequence). The CDR3 spans 11 residues. Trimming shortened V by 8 bases and J by 5 bases, and 9 bases separated the two germline ends. The CDR3 region has the DNA TGTGCCAGCGGTTCGGGGGAGACCCAGTACTTC. This sequence encodes CASGSGETQYF.